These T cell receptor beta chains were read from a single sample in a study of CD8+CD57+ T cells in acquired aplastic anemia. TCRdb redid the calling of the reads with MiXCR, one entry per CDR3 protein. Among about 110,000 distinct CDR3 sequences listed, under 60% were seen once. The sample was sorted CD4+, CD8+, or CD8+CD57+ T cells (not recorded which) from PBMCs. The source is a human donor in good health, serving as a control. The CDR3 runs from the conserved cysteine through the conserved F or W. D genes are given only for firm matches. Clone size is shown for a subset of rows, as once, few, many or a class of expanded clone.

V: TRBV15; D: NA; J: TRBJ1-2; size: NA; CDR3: CATSRDETVYGYTF; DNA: TGTGCCACCAGCAGAGATGAAACGGTGTATGGCTACACCTTC
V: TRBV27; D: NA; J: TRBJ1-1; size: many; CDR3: CASSRTVDTEAFF; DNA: TGTGCCAGCAGTAGGACAGTGGACACTGAAGCTTTCTTT
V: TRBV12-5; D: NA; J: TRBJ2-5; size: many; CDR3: CASGLDNNQETQYF; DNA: TGTGCTAGTGGTTTGGACAATAACCAAGAGACCCAGTACTTC
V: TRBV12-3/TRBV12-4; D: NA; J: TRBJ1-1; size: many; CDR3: CASTGGPNTEAFF; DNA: TGTGCCAGCACCGGGGGGCCGAACACTGAAGCTTTCTTT
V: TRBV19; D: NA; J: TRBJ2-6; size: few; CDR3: CASSIGGSGANVLTF; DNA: TGTGCCAGTAGTATCGGCGGCTCTGGGGCCAACGTCCTGACTTTC
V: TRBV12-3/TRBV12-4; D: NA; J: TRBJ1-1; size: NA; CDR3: CASSLTLFGNTEAFF; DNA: TGTGCCAGCAGCCTTACTTTATTCGGGAACACTGAAGCTTTCTTT
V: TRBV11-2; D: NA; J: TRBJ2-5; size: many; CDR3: CASSVRGTQETQYF; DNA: TGTGCCAGCAGCGTTAGGGGAACACAAGAGACCCAGTACTTC
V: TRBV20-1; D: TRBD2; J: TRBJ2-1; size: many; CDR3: CSARPGGGHEQFF; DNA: TGCAGTGCTAGACCCGGGGGGGGCCATGAGCAGTTCTTC
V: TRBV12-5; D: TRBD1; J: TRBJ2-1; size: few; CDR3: CASGLVQGAFDEQFF; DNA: TGTGCTAGTGGTTTGGTACAGGGGGCTTTCGATGAGCAGTTCTTC
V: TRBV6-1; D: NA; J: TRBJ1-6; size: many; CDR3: CASSEYSGQATPLHF; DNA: TGTGCCAGCAGTGAGTATTCAGGGCAAGCGACACCCCTCCACTTT
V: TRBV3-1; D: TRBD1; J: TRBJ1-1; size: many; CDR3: CASSPGTGSTEAFF; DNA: TGTGCCAGCAGTCCAGGGACAGGGAGCACTGAAGCTTTCTTT
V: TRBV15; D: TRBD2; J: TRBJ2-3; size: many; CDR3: CATSRDAGGRLVTDTQYF; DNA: TGTGCCACCAGCAGAGATGCGGGGGGGCGGTTGGTTACAGATACGCAGTATTTT
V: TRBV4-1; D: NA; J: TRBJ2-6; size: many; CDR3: CASSQDAGTGANVLTF; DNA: TGCGCCAGCAGCCAAGACGCCGGGACTGGGGCCAACGTCCTGACTTTC
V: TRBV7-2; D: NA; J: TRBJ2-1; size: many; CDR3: CASISEGNEQFF; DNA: TGTGCCAGCATCTCAGAGGGAAATGAGCAGTTCTTC
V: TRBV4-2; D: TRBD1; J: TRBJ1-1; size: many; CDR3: CASSQDWAGGETEAFF; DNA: TGTGCCAGCAGCCAAGATTGGGCAGGGGGCGAGACTGAAGCTTTCTTT
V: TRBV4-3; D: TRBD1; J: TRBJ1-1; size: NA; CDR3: CASSRARGGWNTEAFF; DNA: TGCGCCAGCAGCCGAGCCAGGGGGGGGTGGAACACTGAAGCTTTCTTT
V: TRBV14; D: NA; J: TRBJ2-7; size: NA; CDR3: CASSRKNEQYF; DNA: TGTGCCAGCAGCCGGAAGAACGAGCAGTACTTC
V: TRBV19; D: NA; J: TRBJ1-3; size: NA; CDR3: CASSSGSGNTIYF; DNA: TGTGCCAGTAGTTCAGGGTCCGGAAACACCATATATTTT
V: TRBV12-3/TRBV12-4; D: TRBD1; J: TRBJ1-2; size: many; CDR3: CASRSDRVVLGGYTF; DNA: TGTGCCAGCAGAAGTGACAGGGTCGTTTTGGGTGGCTACACCTTC
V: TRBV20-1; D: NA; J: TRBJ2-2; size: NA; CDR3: CSARGHGPNTGELFF; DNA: TGCAGTGCTAGGGGACATGGGCCGAACACCGGGGAGCTGTTTTTT
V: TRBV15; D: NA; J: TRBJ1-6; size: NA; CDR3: CATSRDHRIGALHF; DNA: TGTGCCACCAGCAGAGATCACCGAATTGGAGCCCTCCACTTT
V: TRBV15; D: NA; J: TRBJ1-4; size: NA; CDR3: CATSRVEPGANEKLFF; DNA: TGTGCCACCAGCAGAGTGGAGCCCGGGGCTAATGAAAAACTGTTTTTT
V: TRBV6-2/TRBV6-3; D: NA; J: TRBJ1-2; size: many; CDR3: CASSYSPGGYTF; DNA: TGTGCCAGCAGTTACTCCCCCGGGGGCTACACCTTC
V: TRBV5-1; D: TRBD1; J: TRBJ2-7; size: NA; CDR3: CASSPTGPSSYEQYF; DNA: TGCGCCAGCAGCCCGACAGGGCCGTCCTCCTACGAGCAGTACTTC
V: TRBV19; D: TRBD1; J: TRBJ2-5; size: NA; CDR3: CASSIAWQGDSQYF; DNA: TGTGCCAGTAGTATCGCATGGCAGGGGGATTCCCAGTACTTC
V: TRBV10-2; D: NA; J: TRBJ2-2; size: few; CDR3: CAIGTSANTGELFF; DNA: TGTGCCATTGGGACTTCCGCGAACACCGGGGAGCTGTTTTTT
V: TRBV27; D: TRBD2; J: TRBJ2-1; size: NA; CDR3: CASSPSGGAINEQFF; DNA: TGTGCCAGCAGTCCTAGCGGGGGGGCCATAAATGAGCAGTTCTTC
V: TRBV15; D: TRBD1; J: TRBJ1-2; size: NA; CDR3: CATSSWADRGTGYTF; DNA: TGTGCCACCAGCAGTTGGGCGGACAGGGGCACGGGCTACACCTTC
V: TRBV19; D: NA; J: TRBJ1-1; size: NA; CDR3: CASSIMGGLETEAFF; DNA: TGTGCCAGTAGTATCATGGGGGGCCTCGAAACTGAAGCTTTCTTT
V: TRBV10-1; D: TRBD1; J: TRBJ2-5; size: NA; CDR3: CASIRRGQGETQYF; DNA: TGCGCCAGCATTAGGAGGGGACAGGGAGAGACCCAGTACTTC
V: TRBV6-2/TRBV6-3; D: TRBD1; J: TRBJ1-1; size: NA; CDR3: CASSYGTGYTEAFF; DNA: TGTGCCAGCAGTTACGGGACAGGGTACACTGAAGCTTTCTTT
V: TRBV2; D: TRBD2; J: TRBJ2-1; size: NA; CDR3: CSGGTYNEQFF; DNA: TGTAGCGGGGGTACCTACAATGAGCAGTTCTTC
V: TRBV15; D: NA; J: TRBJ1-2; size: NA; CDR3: CATSRVYTNYGYTF; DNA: TGTGCCACCAGCAGAGTTTACACTAACTATGGCTACACCTTC
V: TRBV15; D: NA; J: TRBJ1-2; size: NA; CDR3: CATRKERVGGYTF; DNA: TGTGCCACCAGGAAGGAGAGGGTAGGAGGCTACACCTTC
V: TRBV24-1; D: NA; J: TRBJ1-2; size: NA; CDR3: CATSDPIYGYTF; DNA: TGTGCCACCAGTGATCCTATCTATGGCTACACCTTC